These 8 T cell receptor beta chains originate from one sample sequenced in a study of neoadjuvant anti-PD-1 for oral cavity cancer. Time point given: after neoadjuvant nivolumab, at surgical resection. Method: immunoSEQ multiplex PCR; TCRdb's copy keeps in-frame clones and lacks some. Of around 8,200 clones detected, 65% to 80% appear once; the ten largest clones hold 2.5% to 4%. Sample: PBMCs, taken after nivolumab (anti-PD-1) treatment. The receptor set was obtained from a person aged 40 to 85 with oral cavity squamous cell carcinoma.

The rearrangement uses TRBV6-5 and TRBJ1-5, with 8 positions matching TRBD1. Trimming at V came to 6 bases and at J to 3 bases, leaving 4 bases not matched to a gene. Germline CDR1 and CDR2: MNHEY and SVGAGI. This CDR3 is built from 14 residues. The CDR3 nucleotides read TGTGCCAGCAGCAGGGGACAGGCCAATCAGCCCCAGCATTTT. This sequence encodes CASSRGQANQPQHF.

This clone was observed a few times. The V call is TRBV30, the J call TRBJ2-2; 10 bases match TRBD2. Germline CDR1 reads GTSNPN; CDR2 reads SVGIG (reference sequence). This CDR3 has 15 residues. The V and J ends lost 4 bases and 3 bases, in that order; junction bases with no gene match: 5. CDR3 loop: CAWTSGGVYTGELFF. CDR3 coding DNA: TGTGCCTGGACCAGCGGGGGGGTTTACACCGGGGAGCTGTTTTTT.

The chain has TRBV5-1 and TRBJ1-2, with a weak D call TRBD1 (6 bases). The V and J ends lost 0 bases and 0 bases respectively, with 12 bases between them. The CDR3 is made up of 16 amino acids. Germline-derived CDR1 and CDR2 are SGHRS and YFSETQ. The CDR3 region has the DNA TGCGCCAGCAGCTTGGGTAGGGGACAAGCTAACTATGGCTACACCTTC. This encodes CASSLGRGQANYGYTF.

The chain recombines TRBV19 with TRBJ1-2; D is unresolved. Per germline, CDR1 LNHDA and CDR2 SQIVND (reference sequence). V lost 5 bases and J lost 7, with 11 bases in between. The CDR3 covers 12 residues. The CDR3 sequence: CASSRGMSGYTF. The CDR3 DNA reads TGTGCCAGTAGTCGGGGAATGTCTGGCTACACCTTC.

The CDR3 reads CASSQVQGGDQETQYF. For the CDR3, the DNA is TGCGCCAGCAGCCAAGTTCAGGGAGGGGACCAAGAGACCCAGTACTTC. This chain links TRBV4-1 with TRBJ2-5; 7 bases are a match to TRBD2. The ends lost 1 base at V and 0 bases at J; junction bases unmatched: 5. The length of the CDR3 is 16 residues. Germline loops: CDR1 MGHRA, CDR2 YSYEKL.

In its sample, this clone was seen a few times. V is TRBV25-1 and J is TRBJ2-7; D remains ambiguous. The CDR3 totals 11 residues. V was cut by 5 bases and J by 2 bases, with 4 bases left in between. Per the germline V gene, CDR1 is MGHDK and CDR2 is SYGVNS. The CDR3 region is CASSPAYEQYF. In nucleotides, the CDR3 is TGTGCCAGCAGTCCTGCCTACGAGCAGTACTTC.

The CDR3 bases are TGTGCCAGCAGCCTCACAGACGGACTCGTGATGGAAGCTTTCTTT. Residues: CASSLTDGLVMEAFF. The V and J genes are TRBV5-8 and TRBJ1-1; D is ambiguous. The germline V gene has CDR1 SGHTS and CDR2 YDEGEE. Trimming removed 4 bases at V and 8 bases at J, with 21 bases between. The CDR3 spans 15 residues.

The chain is built from TRBV5-1 and TRBJ2-3; possible D gene TRBD1, 5 bases. Trimming stripped 2 bases from V and 3 bases from J, with 13 bases between. The CDR3 is 15 amino acids. Germline CDR1 is SGHRS and CDR2 is YFSETQ. CDR3 bases: TGCGCCAGCAGCTTAAGGCAGGGTGGTACAGATACGCAGTATTTT. Translation gives CASSLRQGGTDTQYF.